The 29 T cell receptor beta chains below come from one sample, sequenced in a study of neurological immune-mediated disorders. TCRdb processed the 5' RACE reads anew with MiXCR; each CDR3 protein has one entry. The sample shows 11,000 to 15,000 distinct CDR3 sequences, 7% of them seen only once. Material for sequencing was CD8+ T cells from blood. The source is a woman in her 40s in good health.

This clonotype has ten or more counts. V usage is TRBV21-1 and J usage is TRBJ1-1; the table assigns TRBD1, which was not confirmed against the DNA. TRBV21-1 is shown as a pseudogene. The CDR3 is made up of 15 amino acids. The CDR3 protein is CASSTDFWGRTEAFF. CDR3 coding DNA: TGTGCCAGCAGCACCGATTTTTGGGGGCGCACTGAAGCTTTCTTT.

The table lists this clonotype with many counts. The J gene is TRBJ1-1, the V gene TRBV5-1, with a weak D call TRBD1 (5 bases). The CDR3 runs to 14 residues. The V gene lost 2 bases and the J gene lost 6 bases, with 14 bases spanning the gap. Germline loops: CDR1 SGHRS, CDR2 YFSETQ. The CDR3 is CASSFPGTSSEAFF. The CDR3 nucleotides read TGCGCCAGCAGCTTCCCCGGGACGAGTTCTGAAGCTTTCTTT.

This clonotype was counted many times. The CDR3, as DNA: TGTGCCAGCAGGGGGACTAGCGGAACTTACAATGAGCAGTTCTTC. This codes for CASRGTSGTYNEQFF. This chain uses TRBV9 with TRBJ2-1, with 11 bases that match TRBD2. The CDR3 length is 15 residues. Per germline, CDR1 SGDLS and CDR2 YYNGEE. The V segment lost 5 bases and the J segment 4 bases; nucleotides outside the gene matches: 5.

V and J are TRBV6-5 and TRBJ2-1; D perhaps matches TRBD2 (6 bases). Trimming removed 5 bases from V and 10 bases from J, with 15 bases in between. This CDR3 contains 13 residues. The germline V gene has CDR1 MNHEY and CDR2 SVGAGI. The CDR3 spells CASSLLGGNEQFF. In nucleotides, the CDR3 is TGTGCCAGCAGTCTCCTTGGGGGGAACGAGCAGTTCTTC.

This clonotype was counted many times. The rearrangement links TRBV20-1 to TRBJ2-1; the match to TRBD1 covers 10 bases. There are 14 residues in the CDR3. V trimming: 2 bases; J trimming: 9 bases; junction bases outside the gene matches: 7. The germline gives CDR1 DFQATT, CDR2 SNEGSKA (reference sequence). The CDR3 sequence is CSARPDRGLLEQFF. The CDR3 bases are TGCAGTGCTAGACCAGACAGGGGGCTACTTGAGCAGTTCTTC.

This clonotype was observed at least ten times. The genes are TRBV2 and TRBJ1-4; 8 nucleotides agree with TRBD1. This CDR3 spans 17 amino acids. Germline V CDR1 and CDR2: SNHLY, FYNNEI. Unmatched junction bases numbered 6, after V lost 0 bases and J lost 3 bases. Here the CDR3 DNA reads TGTGCCAGCAGTGAAGCGCGGACAGGGTTTTCTAATGAAAAACTGTTTTTT. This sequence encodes CASSEARTGFSNEKLFF.

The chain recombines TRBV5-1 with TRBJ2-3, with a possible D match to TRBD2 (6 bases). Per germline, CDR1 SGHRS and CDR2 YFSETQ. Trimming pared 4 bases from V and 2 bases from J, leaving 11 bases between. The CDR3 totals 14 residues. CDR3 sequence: CASSPGTPTDTQYF. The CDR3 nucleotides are TGCGCCAGCAGCCCCGGGACTCCCACAGATACGCAGTATTTT. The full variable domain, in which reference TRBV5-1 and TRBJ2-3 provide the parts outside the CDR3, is KAGVTQTPRYLIKTRGQQVTLSCSPISGHRSVSWYQQTPGQGLQFLFEYFSETQRNKGNFPGRFSGRQFSNSRSEMNVSTLELGDSALYLCASSPGTPTDTQYFGPGTRLTVL.

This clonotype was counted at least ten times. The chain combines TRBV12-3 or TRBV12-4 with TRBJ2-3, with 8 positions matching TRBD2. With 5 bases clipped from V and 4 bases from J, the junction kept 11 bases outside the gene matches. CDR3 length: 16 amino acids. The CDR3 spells CASSPRLAPVSDTQYF. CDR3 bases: TGTGCCAGCAGTCCTCGACTAGCGCCGGTTTCAGATACGCAGTATTTT.

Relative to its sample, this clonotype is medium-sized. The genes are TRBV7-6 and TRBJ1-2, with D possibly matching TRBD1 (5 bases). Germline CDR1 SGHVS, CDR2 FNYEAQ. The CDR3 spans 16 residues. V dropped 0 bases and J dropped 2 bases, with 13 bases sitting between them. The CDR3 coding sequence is TGTGCCAGCAGCTTAGCGAGGGACGGAGGGAACTATGGCTACACCTTC. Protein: CASSLARDGGNYGYTF.

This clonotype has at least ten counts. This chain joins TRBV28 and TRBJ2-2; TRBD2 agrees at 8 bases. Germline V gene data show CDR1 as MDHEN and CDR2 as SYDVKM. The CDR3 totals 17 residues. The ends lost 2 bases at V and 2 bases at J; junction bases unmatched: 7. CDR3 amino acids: CASSLIAGLGNTGELFF. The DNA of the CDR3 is TGTGCCAGCAGTTTAATAGCGGGATTGGGAAACACCGGGGAGCTGTTTTTT.

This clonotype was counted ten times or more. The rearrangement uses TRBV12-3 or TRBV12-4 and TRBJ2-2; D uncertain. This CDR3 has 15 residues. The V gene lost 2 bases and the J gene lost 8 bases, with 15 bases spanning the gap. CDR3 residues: CASSLSRSYLGELFF. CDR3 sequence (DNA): TGTGCCAGCAGTTTATCCCGATCTTACCTGGGGGAGCTGTTTTTT.

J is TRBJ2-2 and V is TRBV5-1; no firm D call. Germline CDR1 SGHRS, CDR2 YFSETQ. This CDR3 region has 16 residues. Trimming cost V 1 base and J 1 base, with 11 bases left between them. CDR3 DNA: TGCGCCAGCAGCTTGCTCGAGTCCGGGAACACCGGGGAGCTGTTTTTT. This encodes CASSLLESGNTGELFF.

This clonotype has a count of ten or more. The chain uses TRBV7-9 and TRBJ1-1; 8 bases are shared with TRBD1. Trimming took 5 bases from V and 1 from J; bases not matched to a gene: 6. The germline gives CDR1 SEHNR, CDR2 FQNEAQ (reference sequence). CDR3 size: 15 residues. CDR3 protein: CASSEGQGKNTEAFF. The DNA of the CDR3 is TGTGCCAGCAGCGAAGGACAGGGAAAGAACACTGAAGCTTTCTTT.

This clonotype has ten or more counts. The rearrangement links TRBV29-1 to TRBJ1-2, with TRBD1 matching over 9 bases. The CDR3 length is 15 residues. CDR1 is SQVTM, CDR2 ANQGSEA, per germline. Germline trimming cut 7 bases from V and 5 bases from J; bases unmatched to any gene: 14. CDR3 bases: TGCAGCGCCGACGAAGCGTGGACAGGGGCTTATGGCTACACCTTC. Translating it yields CSADEAWTGAYGYTF.

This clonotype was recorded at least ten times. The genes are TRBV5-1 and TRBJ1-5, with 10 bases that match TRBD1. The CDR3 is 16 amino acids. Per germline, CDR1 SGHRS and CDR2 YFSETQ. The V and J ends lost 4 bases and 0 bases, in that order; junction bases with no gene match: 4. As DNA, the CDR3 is TGCGCCAGCAGCACAGGACAGGGGGATAGCAATCAGCCCCAGCATTTT. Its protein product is CASSTGQGDSNQPQHF.

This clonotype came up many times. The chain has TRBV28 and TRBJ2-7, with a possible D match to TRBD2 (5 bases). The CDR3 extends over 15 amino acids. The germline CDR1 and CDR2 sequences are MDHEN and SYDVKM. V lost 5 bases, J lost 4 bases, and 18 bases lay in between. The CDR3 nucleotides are TGTGCCAGCAGTCGCGTGGGAGCCACGAGGTACGAGCAGTACTTC. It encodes CASSRVGATRYEQYF.

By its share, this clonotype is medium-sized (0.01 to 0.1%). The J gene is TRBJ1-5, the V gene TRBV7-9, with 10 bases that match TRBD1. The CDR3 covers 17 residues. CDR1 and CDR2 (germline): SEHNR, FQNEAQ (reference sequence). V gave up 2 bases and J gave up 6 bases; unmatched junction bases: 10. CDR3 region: CASSLSGKTGGGQPQHF. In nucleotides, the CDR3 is TGTGCCAGCAGCTTAAGTGGGAAGACAGGGGGCGGTCAGCCCCAGCATTTT.

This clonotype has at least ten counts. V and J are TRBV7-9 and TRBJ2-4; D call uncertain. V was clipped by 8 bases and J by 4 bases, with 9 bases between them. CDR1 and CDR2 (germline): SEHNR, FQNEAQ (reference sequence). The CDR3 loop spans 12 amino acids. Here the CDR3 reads CASAGEKNIQYF. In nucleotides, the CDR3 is TGTGCCAGCGCCGGCGAAAAAAACATTCAGTACTTC. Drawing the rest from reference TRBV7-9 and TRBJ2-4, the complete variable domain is DTGVSQNPRHKITKRGQNVTFRCDPISEHNRLYWYRQTLGQGPEFLTYFQNEAQLEKSRLLSDRFSAERPKGSFSTLEIQRTEQGDSAMYLCASAGEKNIQYFGAGTRLSVL.

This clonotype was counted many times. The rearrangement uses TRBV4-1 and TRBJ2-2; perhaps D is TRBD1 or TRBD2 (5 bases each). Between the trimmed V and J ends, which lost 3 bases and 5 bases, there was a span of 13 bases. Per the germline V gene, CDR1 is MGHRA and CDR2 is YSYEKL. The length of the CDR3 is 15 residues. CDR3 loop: CASSQEPGRTGELFF. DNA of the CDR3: TGCGCCAGCAGCCAGGAACCGGGACGGACCGGGGAGCTGTTTTTT.

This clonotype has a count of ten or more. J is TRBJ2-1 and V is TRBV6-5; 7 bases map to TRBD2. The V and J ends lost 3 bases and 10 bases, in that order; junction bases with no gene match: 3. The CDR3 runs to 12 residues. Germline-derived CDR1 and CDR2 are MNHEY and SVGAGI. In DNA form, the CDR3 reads TGTGCCAGCAGTTATGGGGAGGGAGAGCAGTTCTTC. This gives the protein CASSYGEGEQFF.

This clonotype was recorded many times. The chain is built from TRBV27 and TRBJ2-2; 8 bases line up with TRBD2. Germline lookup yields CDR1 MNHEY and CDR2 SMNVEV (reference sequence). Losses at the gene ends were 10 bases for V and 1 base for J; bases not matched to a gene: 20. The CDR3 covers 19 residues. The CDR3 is CATRAGVGSSGWNTGELFF. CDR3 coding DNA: TGTGCCACCCGTGCAGGGGTGGGGTCTAGCGGGTGGAACACCGGGGAGCTGTTTTTT.

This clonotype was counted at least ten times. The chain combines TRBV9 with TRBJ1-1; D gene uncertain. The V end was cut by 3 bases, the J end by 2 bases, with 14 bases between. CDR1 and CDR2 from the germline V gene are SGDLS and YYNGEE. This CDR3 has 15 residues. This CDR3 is CASSATVGFNTEAFF. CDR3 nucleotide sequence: TGTGCCAGCAGCGCGACCGTGGGGTTTAACACTGAAGCTTTCTTT.

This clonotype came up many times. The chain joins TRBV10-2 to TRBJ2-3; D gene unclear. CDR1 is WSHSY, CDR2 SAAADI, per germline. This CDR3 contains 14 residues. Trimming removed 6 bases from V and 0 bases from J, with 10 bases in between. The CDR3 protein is CASRRFGSTDTQYF. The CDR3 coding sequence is TGCGCCAGCAGACGATTTGGGAGCACAGATACGCAGTATTTT.

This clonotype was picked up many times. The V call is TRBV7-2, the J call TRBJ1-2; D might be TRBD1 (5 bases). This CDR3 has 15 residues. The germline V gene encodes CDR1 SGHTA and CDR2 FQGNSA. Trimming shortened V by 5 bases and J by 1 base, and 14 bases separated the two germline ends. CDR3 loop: CASSETGTVNYGYTF. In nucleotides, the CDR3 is TGTGCCAGCAGCGAAACCGGGACGGTTAACTATGGCTACACCTTC.

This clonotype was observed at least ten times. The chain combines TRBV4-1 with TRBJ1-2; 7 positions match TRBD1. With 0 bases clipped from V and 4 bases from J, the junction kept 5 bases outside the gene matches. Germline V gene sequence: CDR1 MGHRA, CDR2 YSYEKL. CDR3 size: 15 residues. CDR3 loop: CASSQDWPGGYGYTF. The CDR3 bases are TGCGCCAGCAGCCAAGATTGGCCAGGGGGCTATGGCTACACCTTC.

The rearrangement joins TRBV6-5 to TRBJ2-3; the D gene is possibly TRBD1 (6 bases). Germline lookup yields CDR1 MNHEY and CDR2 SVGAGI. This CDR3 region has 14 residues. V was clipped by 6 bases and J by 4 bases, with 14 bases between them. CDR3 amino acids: CASSLGQLPDTQYF. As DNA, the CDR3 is TGTGCCAGCAGCCTGGGACAACTCCCAGATACGCAGTATTTT.

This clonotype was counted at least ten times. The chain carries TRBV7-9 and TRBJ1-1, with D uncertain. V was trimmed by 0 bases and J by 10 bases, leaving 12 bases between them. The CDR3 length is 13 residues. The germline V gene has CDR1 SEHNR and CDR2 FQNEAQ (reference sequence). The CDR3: CASSLAVADGAFF. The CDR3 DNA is TGTGCCAGCAGCTTAGCGGTGGCCGACGGAGCTTTCTTT.

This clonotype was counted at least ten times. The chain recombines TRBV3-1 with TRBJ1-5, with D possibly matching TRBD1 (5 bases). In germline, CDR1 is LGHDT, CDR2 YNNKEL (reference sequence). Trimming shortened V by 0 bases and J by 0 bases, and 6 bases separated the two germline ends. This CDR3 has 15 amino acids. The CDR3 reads CASSQDGASNQPQHF. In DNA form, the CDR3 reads TGTGCCAGCAGCCAAGATGGGGCTAGCAATCAGCCCCAGCATTTT. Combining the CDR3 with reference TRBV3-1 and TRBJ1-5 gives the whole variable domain DTAVSQTPKYLVTQMGNDKSIKCEQNLGHDTMYWYKQDSKKFLKIMFSYNNKELIINETVPNRFSPKSPDKAHLNLHINSLELGDSAVYFCASSQDGASNQPQHFGDGTRLSIL.

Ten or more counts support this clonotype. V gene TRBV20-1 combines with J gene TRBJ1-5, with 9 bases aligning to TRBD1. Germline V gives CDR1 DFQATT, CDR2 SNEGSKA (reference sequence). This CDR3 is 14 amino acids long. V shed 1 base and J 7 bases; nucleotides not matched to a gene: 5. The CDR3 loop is CSARGDREIQPQHF. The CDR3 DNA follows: TGCAGTGCTAGAGGGGACAGGGAAATACAGCCCCAGCATTTT.